This entry concerns a single T cell receptor (beta chain). The source of the sample is a study of blood T cell repertoires in COVID-19. Study overall: Spain, Italy and the United States supplied samples that represented acute and convalescent COVID-19. In each case, the material was cDNA or gDNA derived from T cells, B-cell-depleted T cells, or PBMCs.

This CDR3 region has 14 residues. The V gene end was trimmed by 1 base and the J gene end by 7 bases; junction bases not matched to a gene: 7. Germline lookup yields CDR1 SGHRS and CDR2 YFSETQ. Enrolled through a virtual design, the participants were between 18 and 89 years of age and came from under 25 US areas. Cohorts were based on clinical histories the participants reported. Assay: immunoSEQ multiplex PCR; the TCRdb copy retains only in-frame clones and omits some. The repertoire consists of 230,000 or so clones, with roughly 88% occurring once and the leading ten covering about 15%. The sequencing input was PBMCs or T cells enriched from blood (not recorded which). The chain uses TRBV5-1 and TRBJ2-5, with 7 bases fitting TRBD2. The sequence was obtained from a woman in her forties or fifties with acute COVID-19. DNA for the CDR3: TGCGCCAGCAGCTTGTCGGGAGGCCAGGGGACCCAGTACTTC. Protein product: CASSLSGGQGTQYF.